The 9 T cell receptor beta chains presented below share a single source sample, sequenced in a study of blood T cells in healthy people across ages. With a J-beta primer mix and a sample-barcoded 5' primer, a second PCR ran about 6 to 11 cycles. TCRdb used MiXCR to reprocess the 5' RACE reads, holding one entry per CDR3 protein. The sample includes 800,000 to 950,000 distinct CDR3 sequences, approximately 49% of them seen just once. Material for sequencing was blood. These receptors all come from a young man in good health.

The chain carries TRBV14 and TRBJ2-7; possible D gene TRBD1, 6 bases. The CDR3 has 14 residues. The V end lost 2 bases, the J end lost 3 bases, and 11 bases lay between the germline ends. Germline lookup yields CDR1 SGHDN and CDR2 FVKESK. The CDR3 nucleotides are TGTGCCAGCAGCCAATATCAGGGGAGCTACGAGCAGTACTTC. Translated: CASSQYQGSYEQYF.

The gene calls are TRBV6-1 and TRBJ2-7; 7 nucleotides line up with TRBD1. The end of the DNA is better explained by TRBJ2-5, so the J call may be wrong. This CDR3 has 17 amino acids. The V gene's germline CDR1 is MNHNS and CDR2 SASEGT. As DNA, the CDR3 is TGTGCCAGCAGTGGGAACAGGGGACGCCTCTCGCAGGAGACCCAGTACTTC. Protein sequence: CASSGNRGRLSQETQYF.

J is TRBJ2-3 and V is TRBV7-6; D is undetermined. This CDR3 contains 13 residues. V lost 4 bases to trimming and J lost 4 bases, with 9 bases between them. Germline V CDR1 and CDR2: SGHVS, FNYEAQ. Here the CDR3 reads CASSSSMADTQYF. The CDR3 DNA follows: TGTGCCAGCAGCTCCTCTATGGCAGATACGCAGTATTTT.

This clonotype has at least ten counts. The chain combines TRBV7-2 with TRBJ1-2, with 7 bases matching TRBD1. This CDR3 contains 14 residues. CDR1 is SGHTA and CDR2 is FQGNSA in the germline V gene. V lost 5 bases to trimming and J lost 5 bases; unmatched junction nucleotides: 8. The CDR3 loop is CASSARGTDYGYTF. The CDR3 DNA reads TGTGCCAGCAGCGCCAGAGGGACAGATTATGGCTACACCTTC.

This clonotype was observed a handful of times. The chain uses TRBV20-1 and TRBJ2-3; maybe TRBD1 (5 bases). V shed 0 bases and J shed 3 bases, with 13 bases lying between them. CDR3 length: 15 residues. CDR1 and CDR2 from the germline V gene are DFQATT and SNEGSKA (reference sequence). CDR3 residues: CSARDLQEITDTQYF. The CDR3 nucleotides read TGCAGTGCTAGAGACCTACAGGAGATAACAGATACGCAGTATTTT.

The V call is TRBV12-3 or TRBV12-4, the J call TRBJ2-1; D is unclear. The CDR3 loop spans 11 amino acids. Trimming removed 4 bases at V and 12 bases at J, with 10 bases between. In DNA, the CDR3 is TGTGCCAGCAGTTCCACAGCCTGGCAGTTCTTC. This sequence encodes CASSSTAWQFF.

V and J are TRBV12-3 or TRBV12-4 and TRBJ1-1, with a weak D call TRBD1 (5 bases). The ends were cut back, 9 bases at V and 1 base at J, with 12 bases in the middle. The CDR3 totals 13 residues. The CDR3 DNA is TGTGCCAGTAGGGAGGGGTGGAACACTGAAGCTTTCTTT. It is translated as CASREGWNTEAFF.

As concerns this clonotype: Sequence at one end of the junction differs from germline and may be a read error. The chain employs TRBV27 and TRBJ2-5; D is unresolved. The CDR3 covers 13 residues. The germline CDR1 and CDR2 sequences are MNHEY and SMNVEV (reference sequence). The CDR3 DNA sequence: TGTGCCAGCCGTTTGGCGTACCAAGAGACCCAGTACTTC. Translation gives CASRLAYQETQYF.

V gene TRBV6-2 or TRBV6-3 combines with J gene TRBJ2-7; 7 bases match TRBD1. With V trimmed by 8 bases and J by 0 bases, 13 bases remained unmatched. This CDR3 has 16 residues. Germline assignment: CDR1 MNHEY and CDR2 SVGEGT. For the CDR3, the DNA is TGTGCCAGCGTCAATGACGGACAGGCTCCCTCCTACGAGCAGTACTTC. It is translated as CASVNDGQAPSYEQYF.